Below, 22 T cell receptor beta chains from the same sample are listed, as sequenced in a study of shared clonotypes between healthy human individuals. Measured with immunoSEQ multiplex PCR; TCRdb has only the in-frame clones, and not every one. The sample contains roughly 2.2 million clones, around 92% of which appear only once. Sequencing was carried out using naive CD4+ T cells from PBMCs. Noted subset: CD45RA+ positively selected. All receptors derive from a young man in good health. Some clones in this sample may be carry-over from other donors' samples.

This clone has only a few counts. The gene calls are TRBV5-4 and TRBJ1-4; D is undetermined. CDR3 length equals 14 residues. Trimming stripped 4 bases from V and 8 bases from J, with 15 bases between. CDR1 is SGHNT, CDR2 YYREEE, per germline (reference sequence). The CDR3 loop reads CASSPRPRGEKLFF. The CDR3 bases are TGTGCCAGCAGCCCGAGGCCTAGAGGGGAAAAACTGTTTTTT.

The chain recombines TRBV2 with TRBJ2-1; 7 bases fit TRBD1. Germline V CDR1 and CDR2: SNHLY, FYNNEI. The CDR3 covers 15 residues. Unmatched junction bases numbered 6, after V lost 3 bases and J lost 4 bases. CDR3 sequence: CASSEDRPQYNEQFF. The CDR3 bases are TGTGCCAGCAGTGAGGACAGGCCCCAATACAATGAGCAGTTCTTC.

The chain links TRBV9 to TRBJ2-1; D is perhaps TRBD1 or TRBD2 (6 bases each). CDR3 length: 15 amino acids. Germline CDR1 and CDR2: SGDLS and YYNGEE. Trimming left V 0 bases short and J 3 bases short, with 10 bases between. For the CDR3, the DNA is TGTGCCAGCAGCGTAGATGGAGGGGGCTACAATGAGCAGTTCTTC. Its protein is CASSVDGGGYNEQFF.

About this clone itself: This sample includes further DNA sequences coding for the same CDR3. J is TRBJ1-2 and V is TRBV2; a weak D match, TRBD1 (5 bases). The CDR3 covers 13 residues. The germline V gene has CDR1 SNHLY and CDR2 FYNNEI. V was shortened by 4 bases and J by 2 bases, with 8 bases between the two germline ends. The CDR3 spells CASSAGPNYGYTF. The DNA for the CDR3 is TGTGCCAGCAGTGCGGGGCCGAACTATGGCTACACCTTC. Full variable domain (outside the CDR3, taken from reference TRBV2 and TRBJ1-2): EPEVTQTPSHQVTQMGQEVILRCVPISNHLYFYWYRQILGQKVEFLVSFYNNEISEKSEIFDDQFSVERPDGSNFTLKIRSTKLEDSAMYFCASSAGPNYGYTFGSGTRLTVV.

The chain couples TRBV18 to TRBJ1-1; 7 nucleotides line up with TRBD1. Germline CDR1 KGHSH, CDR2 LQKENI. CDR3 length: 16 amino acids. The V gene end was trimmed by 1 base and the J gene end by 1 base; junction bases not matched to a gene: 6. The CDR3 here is CASSPLPTGKNTEAFF. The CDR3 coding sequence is TGTGCCAGCTCACCACTCCCGACAGGGAAGAACACTGAAGCTTTCTTT.

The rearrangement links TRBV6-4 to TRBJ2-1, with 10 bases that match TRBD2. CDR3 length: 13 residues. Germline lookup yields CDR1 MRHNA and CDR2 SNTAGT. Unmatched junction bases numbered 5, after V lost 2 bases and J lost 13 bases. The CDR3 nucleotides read TGTGCCAGCAGTGACGGGGCTAGCGGGAGACAGTTCTTC. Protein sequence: CASSDGASGRQFF.

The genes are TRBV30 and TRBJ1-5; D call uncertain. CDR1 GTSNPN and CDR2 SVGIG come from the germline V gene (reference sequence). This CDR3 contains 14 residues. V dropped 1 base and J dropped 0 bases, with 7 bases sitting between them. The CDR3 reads CAWSAVVSNQPQHF. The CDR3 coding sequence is TGTGCCTGGAGTGCAGTGGTTAGCAATCAGCCCCAGCATTTT.

Here the CDR3 DNA reads TGTGCCAGCAGTTTAAGTGGGGGACCGACCTACGAGCAGTACTTC. Protein: CASSLSGGPTYEQYF. The chain recombines TRBV28 with TRBJ2-7; D tentatively reads TRBD1 or TRBD2 (5 bases each). This CDR3 region has 15 residues. Trimming pared 2 bases from V and 2 bases from J, leaving 13 bases between. Germline V gives CDR1 MDHEN, CDR2 SYDVKM.

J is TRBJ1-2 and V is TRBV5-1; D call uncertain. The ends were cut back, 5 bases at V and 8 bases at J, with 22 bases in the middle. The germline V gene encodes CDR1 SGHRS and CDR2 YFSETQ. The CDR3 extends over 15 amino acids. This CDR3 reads CASRPLVSFENGYTF. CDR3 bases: TGCGCCAGCAGACCCCTTGTGTCGTTCGAAAACGGCTACACCTTC.

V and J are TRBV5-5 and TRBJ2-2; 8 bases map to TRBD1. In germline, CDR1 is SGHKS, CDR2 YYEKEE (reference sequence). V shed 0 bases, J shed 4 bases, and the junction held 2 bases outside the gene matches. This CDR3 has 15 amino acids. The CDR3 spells CASSLAQGATGELFF. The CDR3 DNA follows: TGTGCCAGCAGCTTGGCCCAGGGGGCCACCGGGGAGCTGTTTTTT.

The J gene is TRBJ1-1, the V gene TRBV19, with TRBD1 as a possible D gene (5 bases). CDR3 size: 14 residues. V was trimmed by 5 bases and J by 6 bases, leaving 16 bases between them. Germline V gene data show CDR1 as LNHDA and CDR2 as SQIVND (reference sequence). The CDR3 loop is CASSPPLVGPEAFF. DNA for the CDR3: TGTGCCAGTAGTCCTCCTTTGGTGGGGCCTGAAGCTTTCTTT.

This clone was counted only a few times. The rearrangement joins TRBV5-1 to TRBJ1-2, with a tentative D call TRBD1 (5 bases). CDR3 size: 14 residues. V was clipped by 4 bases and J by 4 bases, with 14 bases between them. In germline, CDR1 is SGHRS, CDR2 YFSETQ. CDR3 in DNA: TGCGCCAGCAGCGTGACAGTACCGAGCTATGGCTACACCTTC. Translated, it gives CASSVTVPSYGYTF.

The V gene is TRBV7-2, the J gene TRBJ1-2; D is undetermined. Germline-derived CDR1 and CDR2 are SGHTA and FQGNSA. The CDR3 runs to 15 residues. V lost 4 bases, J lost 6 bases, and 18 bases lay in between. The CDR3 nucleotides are TGTGCCAGCAGCTCCGGACCCGAAAGGGTGGATGGCTACACCTTC. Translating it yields CASSSGPERVDGYTF.

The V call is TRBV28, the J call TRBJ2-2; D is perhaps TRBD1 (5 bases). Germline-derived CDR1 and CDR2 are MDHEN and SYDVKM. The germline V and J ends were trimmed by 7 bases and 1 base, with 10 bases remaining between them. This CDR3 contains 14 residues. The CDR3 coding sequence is TGTGCCAGCATTAAGGGGCTGAACACCGGGGAGCTGTTTTTT. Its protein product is CASIKGLNTGELFF.

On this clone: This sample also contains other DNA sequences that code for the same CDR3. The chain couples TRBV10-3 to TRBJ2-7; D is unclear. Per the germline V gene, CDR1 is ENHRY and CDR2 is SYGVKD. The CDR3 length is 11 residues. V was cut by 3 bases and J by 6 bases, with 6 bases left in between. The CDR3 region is CAISERSEQYF. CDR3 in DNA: TGTGCCATCAGTGAACGGAGCGAGCAGTACTTC.

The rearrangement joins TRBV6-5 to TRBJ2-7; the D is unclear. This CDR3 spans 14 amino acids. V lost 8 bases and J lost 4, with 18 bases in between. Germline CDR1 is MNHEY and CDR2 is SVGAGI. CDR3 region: CASFSYSGQYEQYF. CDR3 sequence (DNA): TGTGCCAGCTTTTCCTACAGTGGTCAATACGAGCAGTACTTC.

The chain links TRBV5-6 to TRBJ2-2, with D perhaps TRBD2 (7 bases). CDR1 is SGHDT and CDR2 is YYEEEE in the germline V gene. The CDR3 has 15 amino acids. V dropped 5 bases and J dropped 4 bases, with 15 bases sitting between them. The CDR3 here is CASRPRGPGTGELFF. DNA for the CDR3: TGTGCCAGCAGACCGCGGGGGCCCGGCACCGGGGAGCTGTTTTTT.

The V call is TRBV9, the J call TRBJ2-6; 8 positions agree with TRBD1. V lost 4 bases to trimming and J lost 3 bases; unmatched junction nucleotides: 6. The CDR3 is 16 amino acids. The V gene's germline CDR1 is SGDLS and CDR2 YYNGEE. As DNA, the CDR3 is TGTGCCAGCAGCTCAGGGACAGGCAGTGGGGCCAACGTCCTGACTTTC. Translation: CASSSGTGSGANVLTF.

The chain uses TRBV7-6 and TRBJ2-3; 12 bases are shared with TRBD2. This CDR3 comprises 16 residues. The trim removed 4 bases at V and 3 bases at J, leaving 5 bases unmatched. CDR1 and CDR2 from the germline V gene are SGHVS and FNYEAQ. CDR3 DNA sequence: TGTGCCAGCAGCTCGACTAGCGGGAGTCTAACAGATACGCAGTATTTT. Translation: CASSSTSGSLTDTQYF.

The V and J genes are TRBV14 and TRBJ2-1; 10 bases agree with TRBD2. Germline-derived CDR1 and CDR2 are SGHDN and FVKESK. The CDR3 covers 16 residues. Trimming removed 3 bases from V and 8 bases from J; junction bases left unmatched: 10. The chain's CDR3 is CASSQTRASGSHEQFF. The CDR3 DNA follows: TGTGCCAGCAGCCAGACGCGGGCTAGCGGGAGTCATGAGCAGTTCTTC.

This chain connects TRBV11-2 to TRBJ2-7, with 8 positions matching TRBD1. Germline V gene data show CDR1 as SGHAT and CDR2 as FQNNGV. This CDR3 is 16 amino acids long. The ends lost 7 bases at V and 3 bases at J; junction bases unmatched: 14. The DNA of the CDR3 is TGTGCCAGCACCCGCAGCGGACAGGGCTACAACTACGAGCAGTACTTC. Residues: CASTRSGQGYNYEQYF.

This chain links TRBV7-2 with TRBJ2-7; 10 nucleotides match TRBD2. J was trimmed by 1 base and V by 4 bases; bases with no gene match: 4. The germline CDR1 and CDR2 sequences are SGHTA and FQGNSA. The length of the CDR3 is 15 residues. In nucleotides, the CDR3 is TGTGCCAGCAGCTCCGGACTAGCGGTTTCCTACGAGCAGTACTTC. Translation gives CASSSGLAVSYEQYF.